The 14 T cell receptor beta chains below all came from one sample that was sequenced in a study of blood T cell repertoires in COVID-19. Assay used: immunoSEQ multiplex PCR; TCRdb lists only in-frame clones, some missing. The table has hundreds of thousands of clones, 70% to 90% seen once. Material: peripheral blood. The source is a man in his 70s with acute or convalescent COVID-19.

The chain links TRBV4-3 to TRBJ2-7; TRBD1 might be the D (6 bases). Trimming cost V 0 bases and J 4 bases, with 16 bases left between them. Germline CDR1 and CDR2: LGHNA and YSLEER. CDR3 length: 16 amino acids. CDR3 loop: CASSQEPEQGRYEQYF. The CDR3 nucleotides are TGCGCCAGCAGCCAAGAGCCGGAACAGGGTCGGTACGAGCAGTACTTC.

This chain uses TRBV20-1 with TRBJ2-5, with D perhaps TRBD2 (6 bases). In germline, CDR1 is DFQATT, CDR2 SNEGSKA (reference sequence). Trimming shortened V by 3 bases and J by 5 bases, and 7 bases separated the two germline ends. The CDR3 has 11 residues. Here the CDR3 reads CSASGSETQYF. CDR3 sequence (DNA): TGCAGTGCTAGCGGGAGTGAGACCCAGTACTTC.

V usage is TRBV27 and J usage is TRBJ2-3, with 10 bases matching TRBD2. The trim removed 8 bases at V and 0 bases at J, leaving 5 bases unmatched. The CDR3 consists of 15 residues. The V gene's germline CDR1 is MNHEY and CDR2 SMNVEV (reference sequence). In DNA form, the CDR3 reads TGTGCCAGCGGCCCTAGCGGGGGTAGCACAGATACGCAGTATTTT. Amino acid sequence: CASGPSGGSTDTQYF.

This chain uses TRBV10-3 with TRBJ2-7, with D possibly being TRBD2 (7 bases). Trimming removed 2 bases from V and 9 bases from J, with 11 bases in between. The CDR3 has 12 amino acids. Germline CDR1 ENHRY, CDR2 SYGVKD. Here the CDR3 reads CAISEGRGLQYF. The DNA of the CDR3 is TGTGCCATCAGTGAGGGGAGGGGGTTGCAGTACTTC.

The chain has TRBV12-3 or TRBV12-4 and TRBJ1-6, with no clear D. The V and J ends lost 5 bases and 8 bases respectively, with 10 bases between them. The CDR3 totals 13 residues. The CDR3 reads CASSGSRDSPLHF. CDR3 nucleotides: TGTGCCAGCAGTGGTTCGCGTGATTCACCCCTCCACTTT.

This clone was seen more than once but under ten times. This rearrangement joins TRBV2 to TRBJ1-6; 7 bases line up with TRBD1. The V and J ends lost 4 bases and 10 bases, in that order; junction bases with no gene match: 4. The CDR3 has 13 residues. Per germline, CDR1 SNHLY and CDR2 FYNNEI. Here the CDR3 DNA reads TGTGCCAGCAGTGCCGGACAGGAATCACCCCTCCACTTT. This codes for CASSAGQESPLHF.

The V gene is TRBV28, the J gene TRBJ1-2; TRBD1 aligns across 7 bases. Germline lookup yields CDR1 MDHEN and CDR2 SYDVKM. CDR3 length: 15 residues. The junction had 11 bases not matched to a gene; V was cut back by 6 bases and J by 4 bases. CDR3 DNA sequence: TGTGCCAGCAGCCCCACCCCAGGGACAGCCTATGGCTACACCTTC. Its protein product is CASSPTPGTAYGYTF.

The rearrangement joins TRBV5-1 to TRBJ2-7; tentative D call: TRBD1 (5 bases). Germline V gene lookup returns CDR1 SGHRS and CDR2 YFSETQ. Trimming stripped 4 bases from V and 2 bases from J, with 13 bases between. This CDR3 comprises 14 residues. The DNA of the CDR3 is TGCGCCAGCAGCCAAGACAGTTTAACCTACGAGCAGTACTTC. The encoded protein is CASSQDSLTYEQYF.

CDR3 sequence reads: CASSPPGQGNVNEQFF. The CDR3 DNA reads as TGTGCCAGCTCACCGCCGGGACAGGGCAACGTCAATGAGCAGTTCTTC. The genes are TRBV18 and TRBJ2-1; 9 bases are a match to TRBD1. Germline CDR1 and CDR2: KGHSH and LQKENI. This CDR3 spans 16 amino acids. V lost 3 bases to trimming and J lost 6 bases; unmatched junction nucleotides: 9.

The V and J genes are TRBV2 and TRBJ2-7; 9 bases fit TRBD1. V dropped 5 bases and J dropped 2; count of bases not matched to a gene: 4. CDR1 is SNHLY, CDR2 FYNNEI, per germline. This CDR3 has 14 residues. CDR3 coding DNA: TGTGCCAGCAGTATAAACAGGGGGCCCTACGAGCAGTACTTC. Protein product: CASSINRGPYEQYF.

The chain has TRBV28 and TRBJ1-1; 7 bases are shared with TRBD1. Germline CDR1 MDHEN, CDR2 SYDVKM. V was pared by 2 bases and J by 0 bases, with 6 bases of the junction left unmatched. CDR3 length: 16 residues. Here the CDR3 DNA reads TGTGCCAGCAGTTTAGGCGGCAGGGGGGTGAACACTGAAGCTTTCTTT. Translating gives CASSLGGRGVNTEAFF.

The chain links TRBV6-1 to TRBJ2-7; TRBD1 is a possible D gene (5 bases). This CDR3 contains 16 residues. In germline, CDR1 is MNHNS, CDR2 SASEGT. Trimming left V 2 bases short and J 2 bases short, with 16 bases between. The CDR3 reads CASSEHGVRVTYEQYF. The CDR3 region has the DNA TGTGCCAGCAGTGAACATGGAGTCAGGGTAACCTACGAGCAGTACTTC.

V gene TRBV2 combines with J gene TRBJ1-3; D uncertain. The CDR3 loop spans 12 amino acids. Trimming left V 8 bases short and J 5 bases short, with 10 bases between. CDR1 is SNHLY and CDR2 is FYNNEI in the germline V gene. The CDR3 nucleotides read TGTGCCAGCGGCAGTATTAGAAACACCATATATTTT. Translating gives CASGSIRNTIYF.

This clone turned up a few times. The rearrangement uses TRBV19 and TRBJ1-5; D is ambiguous. CDR1 LNHDA and CDR2 SQIVND come from the germline V gene (reference sequence). This CDR3 is built from 14 residues. The V and J ends lost 5 bases and 3 bases respectively, with 11 bases between them. CDR3 DNA sequence: TGTGCCAGTAGTCCTTACGGTACCAATCAGCCCCAGCATTTT. Translated, it gives CASSPYGTNQPQHF.